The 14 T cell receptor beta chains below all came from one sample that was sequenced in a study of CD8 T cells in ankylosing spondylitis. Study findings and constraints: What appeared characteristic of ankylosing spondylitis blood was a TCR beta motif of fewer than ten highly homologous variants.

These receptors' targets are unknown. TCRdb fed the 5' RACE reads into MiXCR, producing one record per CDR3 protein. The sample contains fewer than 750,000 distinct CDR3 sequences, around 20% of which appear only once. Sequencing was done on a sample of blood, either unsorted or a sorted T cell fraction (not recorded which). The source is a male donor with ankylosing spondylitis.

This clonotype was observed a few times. The DNA for the CDR3 is TGTGCCAGCAGCCCTCGCTACAATCAGCCCCAGCATTTT. Its translation is CASSPRYNQPQHF. The rearrangement joins TRBV7-2 to TRBJ1-5; the D is unclear. Trimming cost V 5 bases and J 3 bases, with 8 bases left between them. The length of the CDR3 is 13 residues. Germline V CDR1 and CDR2: SGHTA, FQGNSA.

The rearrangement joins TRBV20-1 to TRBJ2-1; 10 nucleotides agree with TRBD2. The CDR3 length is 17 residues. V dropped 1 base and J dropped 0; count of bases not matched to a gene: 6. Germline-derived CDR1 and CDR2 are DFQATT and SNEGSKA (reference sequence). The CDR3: CSARGFSGGSSYNEQFF. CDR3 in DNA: TGCAGTGCTAGAGGTTTTAGCGGGGGGAGCTCCTACAATGAGCAGTTCTTC.

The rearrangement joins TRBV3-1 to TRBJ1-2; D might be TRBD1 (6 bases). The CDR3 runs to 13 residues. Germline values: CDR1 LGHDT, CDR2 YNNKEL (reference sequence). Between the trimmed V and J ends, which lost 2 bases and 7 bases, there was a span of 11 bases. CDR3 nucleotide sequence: TGTGCCAGCAGCCAAAAACAGGGAACTGGCTACACCTTC. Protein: CASSQKQGTGYTF.

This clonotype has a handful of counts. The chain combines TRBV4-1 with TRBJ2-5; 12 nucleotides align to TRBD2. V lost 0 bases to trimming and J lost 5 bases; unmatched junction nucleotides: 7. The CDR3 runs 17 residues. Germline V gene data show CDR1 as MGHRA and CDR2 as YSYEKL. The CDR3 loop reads CASSQEQVLAGGETQYF. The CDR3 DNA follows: TGCGCCAGCAGCCAAGAGCAGGTCCTAGCGGGAGGGGAGACCCAGTACTTC.

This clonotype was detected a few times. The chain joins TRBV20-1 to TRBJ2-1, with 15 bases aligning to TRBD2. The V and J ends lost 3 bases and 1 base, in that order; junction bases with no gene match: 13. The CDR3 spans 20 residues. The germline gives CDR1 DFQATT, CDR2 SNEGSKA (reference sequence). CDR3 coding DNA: TGCAGTGCTAGGTCCCGGACTAGCGGGAGGGTCCCCCGGTCCTACAATGAGCAGTTCTTC. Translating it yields CSARSRTSGRVPRSYNEQFF.

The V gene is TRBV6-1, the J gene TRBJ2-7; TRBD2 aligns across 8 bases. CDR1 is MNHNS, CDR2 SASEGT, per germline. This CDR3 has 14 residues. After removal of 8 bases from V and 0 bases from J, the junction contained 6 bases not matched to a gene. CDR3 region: CASGRTSTSYEQYF. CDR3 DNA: TGTGCCAGCGGCAGGACTAGCACCTCCTACGAGCAGTACTTC.

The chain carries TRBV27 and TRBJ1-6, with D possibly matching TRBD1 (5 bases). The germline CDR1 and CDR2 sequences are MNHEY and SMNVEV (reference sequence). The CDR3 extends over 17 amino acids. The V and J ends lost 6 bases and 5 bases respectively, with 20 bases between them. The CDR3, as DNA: TGTGCCAGCAGCCCTTTCTTACGGGGGGGGGATAATTCACCCCTCCACTTT. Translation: CASSPFLRGGDNSPLHF.

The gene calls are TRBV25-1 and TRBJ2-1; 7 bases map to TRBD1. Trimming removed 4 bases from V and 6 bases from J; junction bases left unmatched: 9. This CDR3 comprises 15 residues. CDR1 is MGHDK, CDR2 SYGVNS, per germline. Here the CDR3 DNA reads TGTGCCAGCAGTGCCGAGACAGGGAGACCCAATGAGCAGTTCTTC. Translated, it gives CASSAETGRPNEQFF.

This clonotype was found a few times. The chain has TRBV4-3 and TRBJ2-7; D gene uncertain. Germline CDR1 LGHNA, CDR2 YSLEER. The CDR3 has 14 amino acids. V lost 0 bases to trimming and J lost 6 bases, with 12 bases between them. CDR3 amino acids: CASSQDRAVFEQYF. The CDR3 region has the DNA TGCGCCAGCAGCCAAGATCGGGCAGTTTTCGAGCAGTACTTC.

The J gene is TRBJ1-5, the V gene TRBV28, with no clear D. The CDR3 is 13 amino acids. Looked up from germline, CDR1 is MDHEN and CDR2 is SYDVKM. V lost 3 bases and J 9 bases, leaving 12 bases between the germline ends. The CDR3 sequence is CASSFEGIPPQHF. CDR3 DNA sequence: TGTGCCAGCAGTTTTGAGGGCATTCCGCCCCAGCATTTT.

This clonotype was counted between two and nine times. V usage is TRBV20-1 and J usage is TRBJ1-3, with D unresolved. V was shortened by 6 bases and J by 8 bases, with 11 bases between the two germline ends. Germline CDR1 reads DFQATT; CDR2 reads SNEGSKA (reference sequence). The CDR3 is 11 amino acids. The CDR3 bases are TGCAGTGCCGGATCCGGGGACACCATATATTTT. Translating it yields CSAGSGDTIYF.

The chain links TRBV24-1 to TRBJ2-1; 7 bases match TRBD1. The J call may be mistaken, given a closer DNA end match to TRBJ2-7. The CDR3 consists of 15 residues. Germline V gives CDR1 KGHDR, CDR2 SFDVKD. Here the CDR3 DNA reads TGTGCCACCAGTGATCGTGCGACAGGGTACAATGAGCAGTACTTC. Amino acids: CATSDRATGYNEQYF.

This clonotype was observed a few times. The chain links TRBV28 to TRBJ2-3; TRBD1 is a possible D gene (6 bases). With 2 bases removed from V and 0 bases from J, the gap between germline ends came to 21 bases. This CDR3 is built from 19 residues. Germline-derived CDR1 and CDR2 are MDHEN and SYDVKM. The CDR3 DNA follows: TGTGCCAGCAGTTTAGAGATCCTACAGGGAAGGCTTAGCACAGATACGCAGTATTTT. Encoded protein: CASSLEILQGRLSTDTQYF.

The CDR3, as DNA: TGTGCCAGCGAAAGGGCCCGTCAAGAGACCCAGTACTTC. This translates into CASERARQETQYF. The chain employs TRBV2 and TRBJ2-5; D gene ambiguous. Germline V gives CDR1 SNHLY, CDR2 FYNNEI. The V and J ends lost 8 bases and 2 bases respectively, with 12 bases between them. CDR3 size: 13 residues.